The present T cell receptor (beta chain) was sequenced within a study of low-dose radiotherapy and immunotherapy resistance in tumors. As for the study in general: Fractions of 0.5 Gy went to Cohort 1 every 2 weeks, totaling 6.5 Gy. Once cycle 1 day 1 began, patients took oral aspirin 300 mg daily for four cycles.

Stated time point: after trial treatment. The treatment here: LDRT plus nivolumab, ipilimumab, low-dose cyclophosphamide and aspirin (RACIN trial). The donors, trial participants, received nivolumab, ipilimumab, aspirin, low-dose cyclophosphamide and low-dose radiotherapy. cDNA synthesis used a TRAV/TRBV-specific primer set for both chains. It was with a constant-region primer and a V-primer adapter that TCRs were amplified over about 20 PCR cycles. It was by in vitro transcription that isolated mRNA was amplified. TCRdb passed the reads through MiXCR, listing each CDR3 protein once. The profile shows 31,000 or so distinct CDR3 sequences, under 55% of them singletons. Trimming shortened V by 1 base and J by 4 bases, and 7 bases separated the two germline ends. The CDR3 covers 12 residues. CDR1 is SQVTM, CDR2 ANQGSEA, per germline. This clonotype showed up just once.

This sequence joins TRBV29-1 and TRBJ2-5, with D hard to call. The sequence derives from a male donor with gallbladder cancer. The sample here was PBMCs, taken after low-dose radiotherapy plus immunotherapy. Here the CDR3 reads CSVEGLPETQYF. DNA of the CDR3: TGCAGCGTTGAAGGTCTGCCAGAGACCCAGTACTTC.